The present entry profiles one TCR beta chain with its context. These data are taken from a study of control samples from healthy donors and cancer patients. Method: immunoSEQ multiplex PCR; TCRdb's copy keeps in-frame clones and lacks some. This sample has tens of thousands of clones, with over 75% found just once. The CDR3 has 13 residues. Deletions cut 4 bases from V and 6 bases from J, with 10 bases between. The germline gives CDR1 SNHLY, CDR2 FYNNEI. The sequencing input was blood. This sequence originates from a man between 45 and 60 years old in good health. The rearrangement uses TRBV2 and TRBJ2-1, with a possible D match to TRBD2 (5 bases). Here the CDR3 reads CASSGTSFNEQFF. In DNA form, the CDR3 reads TGTGCCAGCAGTGGGACTTCTTTCAATGAGCAGTTCTTC.